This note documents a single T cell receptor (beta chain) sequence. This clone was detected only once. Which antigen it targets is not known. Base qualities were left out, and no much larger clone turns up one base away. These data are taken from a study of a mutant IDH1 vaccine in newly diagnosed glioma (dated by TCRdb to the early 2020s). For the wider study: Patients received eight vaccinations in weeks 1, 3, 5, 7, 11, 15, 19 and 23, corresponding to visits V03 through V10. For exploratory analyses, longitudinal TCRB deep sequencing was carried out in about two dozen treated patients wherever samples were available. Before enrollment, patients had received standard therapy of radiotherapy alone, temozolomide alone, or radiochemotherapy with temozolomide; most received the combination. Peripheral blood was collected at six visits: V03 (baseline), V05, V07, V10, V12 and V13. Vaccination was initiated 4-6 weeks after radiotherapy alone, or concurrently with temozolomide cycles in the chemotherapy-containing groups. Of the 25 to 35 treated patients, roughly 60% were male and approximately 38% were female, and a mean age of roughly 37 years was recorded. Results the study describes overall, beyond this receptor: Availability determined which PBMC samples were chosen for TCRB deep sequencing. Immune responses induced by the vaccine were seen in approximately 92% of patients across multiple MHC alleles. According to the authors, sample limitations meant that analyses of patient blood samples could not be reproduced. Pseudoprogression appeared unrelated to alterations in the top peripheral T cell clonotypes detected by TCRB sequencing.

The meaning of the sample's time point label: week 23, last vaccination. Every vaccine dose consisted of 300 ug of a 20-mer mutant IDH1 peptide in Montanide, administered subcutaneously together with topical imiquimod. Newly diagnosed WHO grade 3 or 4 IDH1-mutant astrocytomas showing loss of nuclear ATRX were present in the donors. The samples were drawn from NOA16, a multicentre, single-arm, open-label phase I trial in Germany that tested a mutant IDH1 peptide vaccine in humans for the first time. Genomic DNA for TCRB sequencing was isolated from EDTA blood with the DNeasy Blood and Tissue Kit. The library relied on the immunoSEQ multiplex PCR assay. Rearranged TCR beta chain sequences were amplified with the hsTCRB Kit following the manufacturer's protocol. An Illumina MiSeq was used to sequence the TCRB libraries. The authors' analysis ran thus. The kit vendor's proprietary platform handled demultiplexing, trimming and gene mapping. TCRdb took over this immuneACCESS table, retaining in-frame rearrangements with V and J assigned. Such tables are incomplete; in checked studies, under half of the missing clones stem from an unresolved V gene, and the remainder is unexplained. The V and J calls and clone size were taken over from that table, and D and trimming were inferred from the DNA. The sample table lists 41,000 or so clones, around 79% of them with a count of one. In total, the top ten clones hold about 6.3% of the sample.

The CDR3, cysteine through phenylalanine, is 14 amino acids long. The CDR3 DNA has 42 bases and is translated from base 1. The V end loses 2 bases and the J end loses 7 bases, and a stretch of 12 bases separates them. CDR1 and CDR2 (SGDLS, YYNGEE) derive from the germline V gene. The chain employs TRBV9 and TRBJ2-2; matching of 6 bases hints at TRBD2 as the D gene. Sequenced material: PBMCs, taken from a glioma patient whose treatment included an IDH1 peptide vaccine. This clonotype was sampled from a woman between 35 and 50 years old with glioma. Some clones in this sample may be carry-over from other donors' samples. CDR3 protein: CASSVVEGIGELFF. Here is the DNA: TGTGCCAGCAGCGTCGTGGAGGGCATCGGGGAGCTGTTTTTT.